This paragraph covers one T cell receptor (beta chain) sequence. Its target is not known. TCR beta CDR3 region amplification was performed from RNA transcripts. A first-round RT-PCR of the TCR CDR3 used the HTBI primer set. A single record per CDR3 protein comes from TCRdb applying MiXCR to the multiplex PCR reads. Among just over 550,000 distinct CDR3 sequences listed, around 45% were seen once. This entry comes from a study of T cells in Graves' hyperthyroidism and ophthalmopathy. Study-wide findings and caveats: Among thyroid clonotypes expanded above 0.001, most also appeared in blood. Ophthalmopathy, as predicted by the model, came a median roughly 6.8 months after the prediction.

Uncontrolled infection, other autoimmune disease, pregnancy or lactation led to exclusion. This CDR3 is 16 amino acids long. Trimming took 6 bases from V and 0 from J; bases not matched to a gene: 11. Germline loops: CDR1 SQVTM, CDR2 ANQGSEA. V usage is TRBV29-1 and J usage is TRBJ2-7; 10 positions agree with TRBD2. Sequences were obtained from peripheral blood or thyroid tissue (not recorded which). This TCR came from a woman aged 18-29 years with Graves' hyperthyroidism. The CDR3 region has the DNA TGCAGCGTCGCCCTAGCGGGAGAGGGCGGCTCCTACGAGCAGTACTTC. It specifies CSVALAGEGGSYEQYF.